Listed here are 14 T cell receptor beta chains from one sample, sequenced in a study of molecular identifiers for immune sequencing clone quantification. TCRdb reprocessed the PCR reads with MiXCR, giving one entry per CDR3 protein. The data contain some 580,000 distinct CDR3 sequences, about 25% of them singletons. Input material: naive CD8+ T cells from blood, with Jurkat cell RNA spiked in. Subset defined: FACS-sorted CD8+CD4-CCR7+CD45RA+ naive T cells. The receptors derive from a human donor in good health. Some libraries in this study had Jurkat cell RNA spiked in.

About this clonotype itself: This could be a read error, since a much larger clone is one nucleotide away. The chain uses TRBV9 and TRBJ1-1; D may be TRBD1 (6 bases). Trimming removed 3 bases from V and 5 bases from J, with 17 bases in between. The length of the CDR3 is 15 residues. In germline, CDR1 is SGDLS, CDR2 YYNGEE. CDR3 bases: TGTGCCAGCAGCGAGGGAGGACAGCGAGCAACTGAAGCTTTCTTT. Translating gives CASSEGGQRATEAFF.

There are many counts of this clonotype. The gene calls are TRBV2 and TRBJ2-1; perhaps TRBD1 as D (6 bases). The CDR3 runs 14 residues. V lost 2 bases, J lost 8 bases, and 13 bases lay in between. Germline V gives CDR1 SNHLY, CDR2 FYNNEI. The CDR3 region has the DNA TGTGCCAGCAGTGAACTGCAGGGGTTAGATGAGCAGTTCTTC. This codes for CASSELQGLDEQFF.

Concerning this clonotype: A single base separates this from a much larger clone, so it may be a read error. The rearrangement links TRBV6-6 to TRBJ2-7, with D perhaps TRBD1 or TRBD2 (5 bases each). The CDR3 extends over 12 amino acids. The germline V gene encodes CDR1 MNHNY and CDR2 SVGAGI (reference sequence). DNA of the CDR3: TGTGCCGGCAGTTTTGGGGGAGAGGAGCAGTACTTC. The encoded protein is CAGSFGGEEQYF.

As for this clonotype: This may stem from a read error, because a much larger clone lies one nucleotide away. V usage is TRBV4-1 and J usage is TRBJ1-6, with D unclear. Germline CDR1 reads MGHRA; CDR2 reads YSYEKL. CDR3 size: 17 residues. The CDR3 nucleotides read TGCGCCAGCAACCAAGATCATCCGAGCTCCTATAATTCACCCCTCCACTTT. It encodes CASNQDHPSSYNSPLHF.

This clonotype was seen more than once but under ten times. This chain links TRBV7-9 with TRBJ2-1; D perhaps matches TRBD2 (7 bases). The V gene lost 2 bases and the J gene lost 8 bases, with 16 bases spanning the gap. This CDR3 is built from 15 residues. The germline gives CDR1 SEHNR, CDR2 FQNEAQ (reference sequence). The CDR3 DNA is TGTGCCAGCAGCTTATATGGCGGGGGCTGGTATGAGCAGTTCTTC. It is translated as CASSLYGGGWYEQFF.

Ten or more counts support this clonotype. The V and J genes are TRBV5-1 and TRBJ2-3; D gene unclear. The CDR3 consists of 14 residues. Germline loops: CDR1 SGHRS, CDR2 YFSETQ. Trimming stripped 3 bases from V and 4 bases from J, with 12 bases between. In nucleotides, the CDR3 is TGCGCCAGCAGCTCCTGGATTTCTGCAGATACGCAGTATTTT. Its protein product is CASSSWISADTQYF.

Only a few counts were recorded for this clonotype. The gene calls are TRBV19 and TRBJ1-5, with D perhaps matching TRBD1 (6 bases). V lost 11 bases to trimming and J lost 4 bases, with 12 bases between them. The CDR3 totals 12 residues. The germline gives CDR1 LNHDA, CDR2 SQIVND (reference sequence). DNA of the CDR3: TGTGCCTGTCAACAGGGAAATCAGCCCCAGCATTTT. Amino acids: CACQQGNQPQHF.

The J gene is TRBJ2-3, the V gene TRBV3-1; no definite D call. Trimming shortened V by 0 bases and J by 2 bases, and 15 bases separated the two germline ends. Germline loops: CDR1 LGHDT, CDR2 YNNKEL (reference sequence). This CDR3 has 17 residues. This CDR3 is CASSQDPAAQATDTQYF. The CDR3, as DNA: TGTGCCAGCAGCCAAGACCCTGCGGCCCAGGCCACAGATACGCAGTATTTT.

This clonotype was observed a few times. The J gene is TRBJ2-5, the V gene TRBV29-1; TRBD1 is a possible D gene (5 bases). The CDR3 is 14 residues long. V shed 0 bases and J shed 3 bases, with 11 bases lying between them. Germline CDR1 is SQVTM and CDR2 is ANQGSEA. The CDR3 sequence: CSVEDLGLKETQYF. The CDR3 nucleotides read TGCAGCGTTGAAGATTTGGGGCTGAAAGAGACCCAGTACTTC.

This clonotype occurred a few times. The V call is TRBV9, the J call TRBJ2-2, with a tentative D call TRBD2 (6 bases). Germline values: CDR1 SGDLS, CDR2 YYNGEE. The CDR3 is made up of 13 amino acids. Trimming left V 5 bases short and J 6 bases short, with 11 bases between. The CDR3 sequence is CASRPGEAGELFF. The CDR3 DNA reads as TGTGCCAGCAGACCGGGAGAGGCCGGGGAGCTGTTTTTT.

Many counts were recorded for this clonotype. The genes are TRBV4-3 and TRBJ2-7; D remains unclear. Germline V gene data show CDR1 as LGHNA and CDR2 as YSLEER. Trimming removed 1 base from V and 0 bases from J, with 10 bases in between. The CDR3 loop spans 15 amino acids. DNA of the CDR3: TGCGCCAGCAGCCAAGGAGTAGGAAGCTCCTACGAGCAGTACTTC. Residues: CASSQGVGSSYEQYF.

As concerns this clonotype: Possible read error: a much larger clone is one base away. The CDR3 nucleotides read TGTGCCAGCAGCTTAGGGGTCGGCAGGGGTCAGCCCCAGCATTTT. Encoded protein: CASSLGVGRGQPQHF. V gene TRBV7-9 combines with J gene TRBJ1-5; the D gene is possibly TRBD1 (6 bases). Germline CDR1 reads SEHNR; CDR2 reads FQNEAQ (reference sequence). This CDR3 comprises 15 residues. Trimming took 1 base from V and 6 from J, leaving 13 bases between them.

This clonotype has a count of ten or more. This rearrangement joins TRBV5-4 to TRBJ2-2; the D call may be TRBD1 or TRBD2 (5 bases each). CDR3 length: 15 residues. V dropped 5 bases and J dropped 0 bases, with 11 bases sitting between them. Germline CDR1 is SGHNT and CDR2 is YYREEE (reference sequence). The CDR3 region is CASRTGTANTGELFF. The CDR3 DNA sequence: TGTGCCAGCAGGACGGGGACCGCGAACACCGGGGAGCTGTTTTTT. Based on the CDR3 plus reference TRBV5-4 and TRBJ2-2, the full variable domain is ETGVTQSPTHLIKTRGQQVTLRCSSQSGHNTVSWYQQALGQGPQFIFQYYREEENGRGNFPPRFSGLQFPNYSSELNVNALELDDSALYLCASRTGTANTGELFFGEGSRLTVL.

This clonotype was detected many times. V usage is TRBV6-5 and J usage is TRBJ2-1, with 13 nucleotides matching TRBD2. The CDR3 is made up of 18 amino acids. J lost 4 bases, V lost 6 bases, and 12 bases had no gene match. Germline values: CDR1 MNHEY, CDR2 SVGAGI. Here the CDR3 DNA reads TGTGCCAGCAGCCTTACCCCCCTACTAGCGGGAGGGTACAATGAGCAGTTCTTC. Its translation: CASSLTPLLAGGYNEQFF.